This T cell receptor beta chain was captured by sequencing in a study of T-cell reconstitution after alpha-beta-depleted transplantation in children. Trimming took 8 bases from V and 7 from J; bases not matched to a gene: 19. CDR1 MDHEN and CDR2 SYDVKM come from the germline V gene. CDR3 length equals 16 residues. Unique molecular identifiers tagged the TCRbeta library. MiXCR, applied by TCRdb to the PCR reads, yields one record per CDR3 protein. The sample shows more than 200,000 distinct CDR3 sequences, roughly a quarter of them seen only once. The receptor comes from a female patient aged 2-10 years who had a stem cell transplant for congenital amegakaryocytic thrombocytopenia, so the T cells may come from the graft donor. This sequence joins TRBV28 and TRBJ2-7; 8 bases fit TRBD1. Specimen: PBMCs, mostly from graft donor cells, collected 360 days after TCRalphabeta/CD19-depleted stem cell transplant. CDR3 sequence (DNA): TGTGCCAGCTGTACATATGGACAGGGTTTATCTAGGGAGCAGTACTTC. This sequence encodes CASCTYGQGLSREQYF.